This T cell receptor beta chain is from a study of molecular identifiers for immune sequencing clone quantification. CDR1 is SNHLY and CDR2 is FYNNEI in the germline V gene. J was trimmed by 4 bases and V by 6 bases; bases with no gene match: 5. The CDR3 extends over 14 amino acids. Naive CD8 T cells underwent sorting with the CD8+CD4-CCR7+CD45RA+ definition. TCRdb used MiXCR to reprocess the PCR reads, holding one entry per CDR3 protein. The data hold under 600,000 distinct CDR3 sequences, with around 23% observed a single time. Specimen: naive CD8+ T cells from blood, with Jurkat cell RNA spiked in. Subset reported: FACS-sorted CD8+CD4-CCR7+CD45RA+ naive T cells. The TCR originated in a human donor in good health. Some libraries in this study had Jurkat cell RNA spiked in. The V and J genes are TRBV2 and TRBJ1-1, with 10 bases that match TRBD1. CDR3 amino acids: CASSYRTGGTEAFF. In nucleotides, the CDR3 is TGTGCCAGCAGCTATAGGACAGGGGGCACTGAAGCTTTCTTT.